What follows are 31 T cell receptor beta chains derived from one specimen sequenced in a study of neurological immune-mediated disorders. TCRdb re-analysed the 5' RACE reads in MiXCR, keeping a single row per CDR3 protein. This repertoire shows about 80,000 distinct CDR3 sequences, 5.8% found once; its top ten account for 7.9%. Time point given: longitudinal time-point 2. Sequenced material: PBMCs. The receptors come from a woman aged 60-75 years with multiple sclerosis.

Many counts were recorded for this clonotype. The J gene is TRBJ2-5, the V gene TRBV9; TRBD2 matches 8 bases. From germline, CDR1 is SGDLS and CDR2 YYNGEE. The CDR3 covers 13 residues. The junction had 3 bases not matched to a gene; V was cut back by 5 bases and J by 3 bases. CDR3 residues: CASSGLAEETQYF. The CDR3 DNA sequence: TGTGCCAGCAGTGGACTAGCTGAAGAGACCCAGTACTTC.

There are many counts of this clonotype. This chain links TRBV20-1 with TRBJ2-3; 9 bases line up with TRBD2. The CDR3 is made up of 16 amino acids. The ends lost 3 bases at V and 2 bases at J; junction bases unmatched: 9. Germline values: CDR1 DFQATT, CDR2 SNEGSKA (reference sequence). The chain's CDR3 is CSASLAGKPLTDTQYF. The CDR3 coding sequence is TGCAGTGCTAGTCTAGCGGGGAAACCTCTCACAGATACGCAGTATTTT.

This clonotype was counted ten times or more. The chain has TRBV5-1 and TRBJ2-5; 11 bases map to TRBD2. CDR1 SGHRS and CDR2 YFSETQ come from the germline V gene. The CDR3 extends over 16 amino acids. Trimming took 0 bases from V and 3 from J; bases not matched to a gene: 4. The CDR3 DNA is TGCGCCAGCAGCTTGGGACAGACTAGCGGGGAAGAGACCCAGTACTTC. It codes for CASSLGQTSGEETQYF.

A word on this clonotype: A much larger clone sits a single nucleotide away, making a read error possible. The genes are TRBV7-8 and TRBJ2-7; no definite D call. Trimming took off 1 base at V and 1 base at J, with 14 bases between the two ends. Germline lookup yields CDR1 SGHVS and CDR2 FQNEAQ. This CDR3 has 16 amino acids. The CDR3 coding sequence is TGTGCCAGCAGCTTAGATAGGGATTCCCAATCCTACGAGCAGTACTTC. It translates to CASSLDRDSQSYEQYF.

This clonotype has at least ten counts. The J gene is TRBJ2-1, the V gene TRBV7-2; no clear D gene. Between the trimmed V and J ends, which lost 2 bases and 9 bases, there was a span of 5 bases. This CDR3 comprises 11 residues. CDR1 and CDR2 (germline): SGHTA, FQGNSA. The CDR3 DNA sequence: TGTGCCAGCAGCTTAATAGGTGAGCAGTTCTTC. Translated, it gives CASSLIGEQFF.

This clonotype was recorded at least ten times. J is TRBJ1-1 and V is TRBV4-1; D uncertain. The CDR3 spans 15 residues. V lost 0 bases to trimming and J lost 0 bases, with 8 bases between them. The V gene's germline CDR1 is MGHRA and CDR2 YSYEKL. The DNA of the CDR3 is TGCGCCAGCAGCCAAGAAATAGGCGTGAACACTGAAGCTTTCTTT. This sequence encodes CASSQEIGVNTEAFF.

This clonotype was recorded many times. V gene TRBV7-9 combines with J gene TRBJ1-2; D remains ambiguous. The CDR3 spans 13 residues. The ends were cut back, 5 bases at V and 2 bases at J, with 9 bases in the middle. In germline, CDR1 is SEHNR, CDR2 FQNEAQ (reference sequence). CDR3 DNA sequence: TGTGCCAGCAGCAGCAAATCCAACTATGGCTACACCTTC. This gives the protein CASSSKSNYGYTF. The entire variable domain, with the rest obtained from reference TRBV7-9 and TRBJ1-2, is as follows: DTGVSQNPRHKITKRGQNVTFRCDPISEHNRLYWYRQTLGQGPEFLTYFQNEAQLEKSRLLSDRFSAERPKGSFSTLEIQRTEQGDSAMYLCASSSKSNYGYTFGSGTRLTVV.

This clonotype was counted a few times. The CDR3 region has the DNA TGTGCCAGCAGCCTCGAGGGGGGGCAATACGAGCAGTACTTC. Translated: CASSLEGGQYEQYF. The V call is TRBV3-1, the J call TRBJ2-7, with a tentative D call TRBD2 (7 bases). Germline V lookup: CDR1 LGHDT, CDR2 YNNKEL (reference sequence). This CDR3 region has 14 residues. V lost 4 bases to trimming and J lost 4 bases, with 14 bases between them.

This clonotype was seen at least ten times. The chain has TRBV7-8 and TRBJ2-7, with a possible D match to TRBD1 (5 bases). V shed 1 base and J shed 7 bases, with 14 bases lying between them. The CDR3 contains 14 residues. Germline values: CDR1 SGHVS, CDR2 FQNEAQ. The CDR3 region has the DNA TGTGCCAGCAGCTTAGTCGACAGTTACGGGGAGCAGTACTTC. Translating gives CASSLVDSYGEQYF.

There are many counts of this clonotype. The chain is built from TRBV29-1 and TRBJ2-2; unclear D gene. Germline CDR1 reads SQVTM; CDR2 reads ANQGSEA. V was clipped by 7 bases and J by 2 bases, with 11 bases between them. This CDR3 spans 13 amino acids. CDR3 coding DNA: TGCAGCGGCGGCCAACAAAACACCGGGGAGCTGTTTTTT. Its protein product is CSGGQQNTGELFF.

V is TRBV6-2 or TRBV6-3 and J is TRBJ2-7; D may correspond to TRBD1 or TRBD2 (5 bases each). Germline V gene sequence: CDR1 MNHEY, CDR2 SVGEGT. This CDR3 spans 15 amino acids. V shed 0 bases and J shed 2 bases, with 11 bases lying between them. This chain's CDR3 is CASSYSTRGPYEQYF. Written as DNA, the CDR3 is TGTGCCAGCAGTTACTCGACACGGGGACCCTACGAGCAGTACTTC.

This clonotype was seen repeatedly, ten times or more. The CDR3 nucleotides read TGCGCCAGCAGCTTGGTCTACTACAATGAGCAGTTCTTC. Translated, it gives CASSLVYYNEQFF. This sequence joins TRBV5-1 and TRBJ2-1; D gene ambiguous. The germline CDR1 and CDR2 sequences are SGHRS and YFSETQ. V was clipped by 0 bases and J by 3 bases, with 4 bases between them. The CDR3 loop spans 13 amino acids.

This clonotype has a count of ten or more. The rearrangement links TRBV5-1 to TRBJ2-3, with 13 bases lining up with TRBD2. V dropped 0 bases and J dropped 0; count of bases not matched to a gene: 1. The germline V gene encodes CDR1 SGHRS and CDR2 YFSETQ. The CDR3 runs 17 residues. CDR3: CASSLGGLAGSTDTQYF. For the CDR3, the DNA is TGCGCCAGCAGCTTGGGGGGACTAGCGGGGAGCACAGATACGCAGTATTTT. Variable domain in full (rest from reference TRBV5-1 and TRBJ2-3): KAGVTQTPRYLIKTRGQQVTLSCSPISGHRSVSWYQQTPGQGLQFLFEYFSETQRNKGNFPGRFSGRQFSNSRSEMNVSTLELGDSALYLCASSLGGLAGSTDTQYFGPGTRLTVL.

This clonotype was recorded at least ten times. The rearrangement uses TRBV30 and TRBJ2-3, with 14 bases matching TRBD2. The CDR3 is 17 residues long. The V segment lost 3 bases and the J segment 14 bases; nucleotides outside the gene matches: 19. The germline V gene has CDR1 GTSNPN and CDR2 SVGIG (reference sequence). The DNA for the CDR3 is TGTGCCTGGAGCCCGCCCGGACTAGCGGGGGGCCGGAGGAAGCGGTATTTT. Its protein product is CAWSPPGLAGGRRKRYF.

This clonotype has a handful of counts. CDR3 loop: CASSLVGSGVTDTQYF. The CDR3 coding sequence is TGTGCCAGCAGCTTAGTGGGTAGCGGGGTGACAGATACGCAGTATTTT. The chain couples TRBV7-9 to TRBJ2-3, with 8 bases that match TRBD2. Germline lookup yields CDR1 SEHNR and CDR2 FQNEAQ (reference sequence). Losses at the gene ends were 1 base for V and 3 bases for J; bases not matched to a gene: 6. The length of the CDR3 is 16 residues.

Only a few counts were recorded for this clonotype. The V and J genes are TRBV27 and TRBJ1-2; unclear D gene. Germline values: CDR1 MNHEY, CDR2 SMNVEV (reference sequence). Trimming stripped 4 bases from V and 4 bases from J, with 16 bases between. The CDR3 consists of 15 residues. For the CDR3, the DNA is TGTGCCAGCAGTTCCAGATCGGGCGGTAGCTATGGCTACACCTTC. This encodes CASSSRSGGSYGYTF.

This clonotype was picked up many times. V usage is TRBV6-5 and J usage is TRBJ1-2; 8 nucleotides line up with TRBD1. V was clipped by 6 bases and J by 4 bases; unmatched bases: 7. CDR3 length: 14 residues. The germline V gene encodes CDR1 MNHEY and CDR2 SVGAGI. CDR3 in DNA: TGTGCCAGCAGGCAGCGGGACAGGTCCTATGGCTACACCTTC. Amino acids: CASRQRDRSYGYTF.

This clonotype was counted only a few times. The chain combines TRBV7-8 with TRBJ1-1; no reliable D call. The germline V gene encodes CDR1 SGHVS and CDR2 FQNEAQ. The CDR3 is 13 residues long. With 3 bases removed from V and 5 bases from J, the gap between germline ends came to 10 bases. In DNA form, the CDR3 reads TGTGCCAGCAGCTTGGCCCTAGGGACTGAAGCTTTCTTT. Amino acids: CASSLALGTEAFF.

This clonotype was picked up many times. The V call is TRBV5-1, the J call TRBJ2-5; a possible D gene is TRBD2 (5 bases). From germline, CDR1 is SGHRS and CDR2 YFSETQ. With 4 bases removed from V and 5 bases from J, the gap between germline ends came to 15 bases. The CDR3 has 14 residues. CDR3 nucleotide sequence: TGCGCCAGCAGCCCAGCCGGGCGAGGGGAGACCCAGTACTTC. Protein sequence: CASSPAGRGETQYF.

In its sample, this clonotype was seen a few times. The V gene is TRBV12-3 or TRBV12-4, the J gene TRBJ2-2; 8 bases fit TRBD2. The CDR3 consists of 15 residues. Losses at the gene ends were 5 bases for V and 4 bases for J; bases not matched to a gene: 6. CDR3: CASSPGTSSTGELFF. The CDR3 coding sequence is TGTGCCAGCAGTCCTGGGACTAGTAGCACCGGGGAGCTGTTTTTT.

The sample holds many counts of this clonotype. This sequence joins TRBV20-1 and TRBJ2-3; TRBD2 matches at 9 bases. CDR1 is DFQATT, CDR2 SNEGSKA, per germline (reference sequence). CDR3 size: 15 residues. V trimming: 0 bases; J trimming: 7 bases; junction bases outside the gene matches: 8. Here the CDR3 reads CSARDPSGDAYTQYF. Here the CDR3 DNA reads TGCAGTGCTAGAGATCCTAGCGGGGACGCGTATACGCAGTATTTT.

The J gene is TRBJ1-1, the V gene TRBV5-1, with TRBD1 identical over 8 bases. Germline CDR1 is SGHRS and CDR2 is YFSETQ. The CDR3 is 16 residues long. J was trimmed by 7 bases and V by 2 bases; bases with no gene match: 13. In DNA, the CDR3 is TGCGCCAGCAGCTTAAACCGGGACAGGAGAACTGATGAAGCTTTCTTT. This codes for CASSLNRDRRTDEAFF.

There are many counts of this clonotype. The chain carries TRBV20-1 and TRBJ1-4; tentatively, D is TRBD1 (6 bases). V lost 6 bases and J 3 bases, leaving 11 bases between the germline ends. The CDR3 loop spans 13 amino acids. Germline CDR1 is DFQATT and CDR2 is SNEGSKA (reference sequence). The CDR3 DNA sequence: TGCAGTGCGAACAGGGAAGCTAATGAAAAACTGTTTTTT. Amino acid sequence: CSANREANEKLFF.

This clonotype appeared many times. V usage is TRBV5-6 and J usage is TRBJ1-1, with D hard to call. V was shortened by 0 bases and J by 1 base, with 7 bases between the two germline ends. Germline CDR1 SGHDT, CDR2 YYEEEE. The CDR3 runs 14 residues. Here the CDR3 reads CASSLAQTNTEAFF. The DNA of the CDR3 is TGTGCCAGCAGCTTGGCACAGACGAACACTGAAGCTTTCTTT.

The sample holds many counts of this clonotype. V gene TRBV12-3 or TRBV12-4 combines with J gene TRBJ2-7; D gene ambiguous. V lost 3 bases and J 4 bases, leaving 13 bases between the germline ends. This CDR3 spans 14 amino acids. CDR3 nucleotides: TGTGCCAGCAGTTTGAACATGGAAACTTACGAGCAGTACTTC. It translates to CASSLNMETYEQYF.

There are many counts of this clonotype. This chain uses TRBV4-2 with TRBJ2-5; no reliable D call. Germline V gene lookup returns CDR1 LGHNA and CDR2 YNFKEQ. The CDR3 sequence is 17 residues long. V was cut by 0 bases and J by 9 bases, with 23 bases left in between. The CDR3 bases are TGTGCCAGCAGCCAAGATGTCTTGGGTGGGGTTAGTCGTCCCCAGTACTTC. Translating gives CASSQDVLGGVSRPQYF.

This clonotype was seen many times. The chain carries TRBV12-3 or TRBV12-4 and TRBJ2-3; possibly TRBD2 for D (5 bases). V gave up 6 bases and J gave up 3 bases, with 10 bases separating them. The CDR3 is 13 residues long. The chain's CDR3 is CASSKAVTDTQYF. CDR3 nucleotides: TGTGCCAGCAGCAAAGCGGTTACAGATACGCAGTATTTT.

Turning to this clonotype: One end of the junction does not line up with germline, which may come from a read error. The chain carries TRBV12-3 or TRBV12-4 and TRBJ1-2; D remains ambiguous. The CDR3 covers 13 residues. The CDR3 DNA reads TGTGCCAGCAGATTTGACGGACCCTATGGCCACACCTTC. Its translation: CASRFDGPYGHTF.

This clonotype came up many times. The chain's CDR3 is CASSYYDSGANVLTF. Here the CDR3 DNA reads TGTGCCAGCAGTTACTATGACTCTGGGGCCAACGTCCTGACTTTC. V is TRBV6-5 and J is TRBJ2-6; D is unclear. V gave up 1 base and J gave up 0 bases, with 4 bases separating them. This CDR3 comprises 15 residues. Germline-derived CDR1 and CDR2 are MNHEY and SVGAGI.

This clonotype occurred once. Here the CDR3 DNA reads TGTGCCAGCAGTTTTGGAAGTCCGAACACTGAAGCTTTCTTT. This encodes CASSFGSPNTEAFF. The chain combines TRBV12-3 or TRBV12-4 with TRBJ1-1; no clear D gene. CDR3 size: 14 residues. V was pared by 3 bases and J by 1 base, with 9 bases between.

This clonotype has a handful of counts. The chain combines TRBV6-5 with TRBJ1-2, with a weak D call TRBD1 (6 bases). From germline, CDR1 is MNHEY and CDR2 SVGAGI. CDR3 length: 14 amino acids. Trimming took off 0 bases at V and 4 bases at J, with 9 bases between the two ends. The CDR3 loop reads CASSYSGAAYGYTF. The CDR3 DNA sequence: TGTGCCAGCAGTTACTCGGGGGCGGCCTATGGCTACACCTTC.